The 8 T cell receptor beta chains listed next were all sequenced from one sample in a study of tumor-infiltrating lymphocytes in primary liver carcinoma. For each extraction, RNA and DNA were obtained together from around 18-30 mg of unsorted bulk tissue. A primer matching the constant region was used to make TCR beta cDNA from 450 to 500 ng of total RNA. Amplification in three nested multiplex PCR rounds with slightly modified ARM-PCR gave rise to TCR beta libraries. The study ran its first two PCR rounds for around 10 cycles each, using TRBV1-TRBV30 forward primers and a C-beta reverse primer. TCRdb re-called the multiplex PCR reads with MiXCR, one entry per CDR3 protein. Among around 56,000 distinct CDR3 sequences, around 64% were seen once, and the ten largest hold just over 55%. Input material: liver tumor tissue from sampling region 2. Subset indicated: tumor region T2, inferior pole. Source of these receptors: a man aged 35-49 years with primary liver carcinoma and hepatitis B virus infection.

V and J are TRBV11-2 and TRBJ2-5, with a weak D call TRBD1 (6 bases). Trimming took off 1 base at V and 3 bases at J, with 12 bases between the two ends. The CDR3 loop spans 15 amino acids. The germline V gene encodes CDR1 SGHAT and CDR2 FQNNGV. The CDR3 loop reads CASSLAMGQKETQYF. The CDR3 DNA sequence: TGTGCCAGCAGCTTAGCCATGGGACAAAAAGAGACCCAGTACTTC.

This clonotype was seen a handful of times. The chain joins TRBV29-1 to TRBJ1-2; TRBD1 matches at 12 bases. Germline CDR1 is SQVTM and CDR2 is ANQGSEA. V lost 6 bases, J lost 2 bases, and 7 bases stayed unmatched. The CDR3 sequence is 15 residues long. Here the CDR3 DNA reads TGCAGCGTGTCGGGACAGGGGGCCAGCAACTATGGCTACACCTTC. It is translated as CSVSGQGASNYGYTF. The full variable domain, completed using reference TRBV29-1 and TRBJ1-2, is SAVISQKPSRDICQRGTSLTIQCQVDSQVTMMFWYRQQPGQSLTLIATANQGSEATYESGFVIDKFPISRPNLTFSTLTVSNMSPEDSSIYLCSVSGQGASNYGYTFGSGTRLTVV.

This clonotype appeared a few times. The V gene is TRBV29-1, the J gene TRBJ2-1; a possible D gene is TRBD1 (6 bases). This CDR3 is 14 amino acids long. Between the trimmed V and J ends, which lost 6 bases and 7 bases, there was a span of 19 bases. Germline values: CDR1 SQVTM, CDR2 ANQGSEA. As DNA, the CDR3 is TGCAGCGTAGCAGGGGCCAACACTAGGAATGAGCAGTTCTTC. It specifies CSVAGANTRNEQFF.

Remarks on this clonotype: It is likely a read error, because the conserved phenylalanine at the end of the CDR3 is missing. It is unclear where the CDR3 begins or ends on the DNA, so no DNA is shown, and the CDR3 is as TCRdb lists it. CDR3 sequence reads: CSVYRGSDTQYL. The gene calls are TRBV29-1 and TRBJ2-3; TRBD1, the D gene given by the table, was not confirmed from the DNA. Germline CDR1 SQVTM, CDR2 ANQGSEA. Ends included, the CDR3 has 12 residues.

The rearrangement links TRBV11-2 to TRBJ2-1; D is unclear. V was pared by 8 bases and J by 8 bases, with 16 bases between. Germline V gives CDR1 SGHAT, CDR2 FQNNGV. This CDR3 contains 13 residues. Here the CDR3 DNA reads TGTGCCAGCTGCCCATCCCATGACGATGAGCAGTTCTTC. Protein product: CASCPSHDDEQFF.

This clonotype was seen many times. CDR3 amino acids: CASSDTTGELFF. The CDR3 bases are TGTGCCAGCAGCGACACCACCGGGGAGCTGTTTTTT. The chain couples TRBV6-2 or TRBV6-3 to TRBJ2-2; D is undetermined. This CDR3 has 12 amino acids. Trimming took 6 bases from V and 4 from J, leaving 6 bases between them. The germline V gene has CDR1 MNHEY and CDR2 SVGEGT.

This clonotype showed up many times. The DNA for the CDR3 is TGTGCCAGCAGTTACTACATGAGCTCCTATAATTCACCCCTCCACTTT. This sequence encodes CASSYYMSSYNSPLHF. The chain is built from TRBV6-5 and TRBJ1-6; D gene ambiguous. The CDR3 runs 16 residues. V was shortened by 1 base and J by 0 bases, with 7 bases between the two germline ends. Per the germline V gene, CDR1 is MNHEY and CDR2 is SVGAGI.

Note on this clonotype: The junction does not match germline at one end; this may be a read error. The genes are TRBV11-2 and TRBJ2-1, with 9 bases that match TRBD2. The V gene's germline CDR1 is SGHAT and CDR2 FQNNGV. This CDR3 has 16 amino acids. CDR3 in amino acids: CASNLGLLAGMNEQFF. CDR3 in DNA: TGCGCCAGCAACTTAGGGCTCCTAGCGGGAATGAATGAGCAGTTCTTC. The variable domain in full, completed from reference TRBV11-2 and TRBJ2-1, reads EAGVAQSPRYKIIEKRQSVAFWCNPISGHATLYWYQQILGQGPKLLIQFQNNGVVDDSQLPKDRFSAERLKGVDSTLKIQPAKLEDSAVYLCASNLGLLAGMNEQFFGPGTRLTVL.